Here is one T cell receptor (beta chain) with its context. Original processing notes: Counts of nucleated cells, estimated from reference gene primer amplification, were obtained. Generated by immunoSEQ multiplex PCR, the TCRdb table keeps only in-frame clones and is missing some. V and J calls plus clone size are reproduced from that table; the DNA served to infer D and trimming. The data show about 92,000 clones, around 85% seen once. The data belong to a study of blood T cell repertoires in COVID-19. Study background: From T cells, B-cell-depleted T cells, or PBMCs came the material, which was cDNA or gDNA.

V lost 3 bases to trimming and J lost 8 bases, with 20 bases between them. The germline V gene encodes CDR1 MDHEN and CDR2 SYDVKM. The CDR3 is made up of 16 amino acids. The TCR sequence derives from a human donor in a cohort sampled during active COVID-19. This chain links TRBV28 with TRBJ2-1; D might be TRBD1 (5 bases). Sequenced sample: peripheral blood. The CDR3 reads CASSFSSSGIWDEQFF. The CDR3, as DNA: TGTGCCAGCAGTTTTAGTAGTTCAGGGATTTGGGATGAGCAGTTCTTC. The whole variable domain, filled in from reference TRBV28 and TRBJ2-1, reads DVKVTQSSRYLVKRTGEKVFLECVQDMDHENMFWYRQDPGLGLRLIYFSYDVKMKEKGDIPEGYSVSREKKERFSLILESASTNQTSMYLCASSFSSSGIWDEQFFGPGTRLTVL.